Following are 10 T cell receptor beta chains from one sample sequenced in a study of cytomegalovirus exposure and HLA in healthy donors. PCR involved 60 Vbeta and 13 Jbeta primers. Libraries were prepared by immunoSEQ multiplex PCR; TCRdb keeps only in-frame clonotypes and omits some of them. The table lists over 100,000 clones, roughly two thirds of them singletons. The sequenced material came from PBMCs. All receptors derive from a man aged 40-55 years in good health and CMV-seronegative.

This sequence joins TRBV7-9 and TRBJ2-7; a possible D gene is TRBD2 (5 bases). The V end was cut by 5 bases, the J end by 2 bases, with 13 bases between. The germline CDR1 and CDR2 sequences are SEHNR and FQNEAQ (reference sequence). CDR3 length: 14 amino acids. The DNA for the CDR3 is TGTGCCAGCAGCGCGGGCGGGTACCCCTACGAGCAGTACTTC. Its protein product is CASSAGGYPYEQYF.

The chain couples TRBV6-6 to TRBJ2-7; 8 bases match TRBD1. The CDR3 is 16 residues long. Germline V gene sequence: CDR1 MNHNY, CDR2 SVGAGI (reference sequence). V dropped 6 bases and J dropped 3; count of bases not matched to a gene: 13. The CDR3 protein is CASSDTGGLARYEQYF. The CDR3 DNA is TGTGCCAGCAGCGATACAGGGGGGCTAGCCCGCTACGAGCAGTACTTC.

The J gene is TRBJ1-1, the V gene TRBV27; D is ambiguous. The CDR3 totals 13 residues. The germline CDR1 and CDR2 sequences are MNHEY and SMNVEV (reference sequence). The V end lost 6 bases, the J end lost 9 bases, and 17 bases lay between the germline ends. This CDR3 reads CASRLTYGSQAFF. DNA of the CDR3: TGTGCCAGCAGACTGACTTACGGGTCCCAAGCTTTCTTT.

This sequence joins TRBV29-1 and TRBJ2-1, with TRBD2 matching over 10 bases. Germline V lookup: CDR1 SQVTM, CDR2 ANQGSEA. The length of the CDR3 is 16 residues. J was trimmed by 8 bases and V by 7 bases; bases with no gene match: 17. DNA of the CDR3: TGCAGCGCCCAGGGGGTACTAGCGGGAAGTCACGATGAGCAGTTCTTC. It is translated as CSAQGVLAGSHDEQFF.

The chain is built from TRBV2 and TRBJ2-3, with D possibly matching TRBD2 (5 bases). This CDR3 region has 16 residues. Germline V gene sequence: CDR1 SNHLY, CDR2 FYNNEI. V lost 3 bases, J lost 1 base, and 14 bases lay in between. The DNA of the CDR3 is TGTGCCAGCAGTGAGCGGGTGGGCTTGGGCACAGATACGCAGTATTTT. This translates into CASSERVGLGTDTQYF.

J is TRBJ1-1 and V is TRBV19; D gene uncertain. V was cut by 4 bases and J by 5 bases, with 20 bases left in between. Germline CDR1 and CDR2: LNHDA and SQIVND (reference sequence). The CDR3 runs to 16 residues. CDR3: CASSKSGVGKETEAFF. CDR3 nucleotides: TGTGCCAGTAGTAAGTCCGGGGTGGGGAAGGAGACTGAAGCTTTCTTT.

This clone was seen a handful of times. The chain combines TRBV25-1 with TRBJ2-6, with 8 bases that match TRBD1. The V segment lost 5 bases and the J segment 0 bases; nucleotides outside the gene matches: 6. The V gene's germline CDR1 is MGHDK and CDR2 SYGVNS. This CDR3 has 17 residues. CDR3 nucleotides: TGTGCCAGCAGTCAGGGGGACAGGTTCTCTGGGGCCAACGTCCTGACTTTC. Its protein product is CASSQGDRFSGANVLTF.

The chain couples TRBV2 to TRBJ2-7; 9 positions agree with TRBD2. The CDR3 has 16 amino acids. CDR1 and CDR2 from the germline V gene are SNHLY and FYNNEI. Germline trimming cut 6 bases from V and 5 bases from J; bases unmatched to any gene: 14. CDR3 amino acids: CASRGERGAPRDEQYF. The CDR3 DNA follows: TGTGCCAGCAGGGGTGAGCGGGGGGCGCCCAGGGACGAGCAGTACTTC.

The rearrangement links TRBV10-1 to TRBJ1-6, with TRBD1 matching 7 bases. The CDR3 loop spans 18 amino acids. V trimming: 4 bases; J trimming: 0 bases; junction bases outside the gene matches: 9. Germline loops: CDR1 WNHNN, CDR2 SYGVQD (reference sequence). CDR3 amino acids: CASSGGTAVSSYNSPLHF. Written as DNA, the CDR3 is TGCGCCAGCAGTGGCGGGACAGCCGTAAGCTCCTATAATTCACCCCTCCACTTT.

The chain carries TRBV5-6 and TRBJ2-1; D gene unclear. The V and J ends lost 3 bases and 8 bases respectively, with 12 bases between them. Germline V gives CDR1 SGHDT, CDR2 YYEEEE. CDR3 length: 13 residues. The CDR3 reads CASSSPDLYEQFF. The CDR3 nucleotides read TGTGCCAGCAGCTCCCCCGACTTATATGAGCAGTTCTTC.